This T cell receptor beta chain was found in a study of blood T cell repertoires in COVID-19. Looking at the study overall: T cells, B-cell-depleted T cells, or PBMCs supplied cDNA or gDNA.

This CDR3 contains 15 residues. Germline assignment: CDR1 SGHNT and CDR2 YENEEA. Germline trimming cut 3 bases from V and 0 bases from J; bases unmatched to any gene: 1. Study processing details: It was from reference gene primer amplification that nucleated cell counts were estimated. Using immunoSEQ multiplex PCR, the repertoire was profiled, and TCRdb retains in-frame clones only, with some absent. The V and J calls and clone size come from that table; D and trimming were worked out from the DNA. The sample has roughly 120,000 clones, 70% to 90% seen once; the top ten hold approximately 2.5%. The chain has TRBV11-3 and TRBJ2-3, with TRBD2 matching over 9 bases. The sample taken for sequencing was peripheral blood. The origin of this receptor is a man in his thirties or forties with acute or convalescent COVID-19. The CDR3 DNA reads as TGTGCCAGCAGCTTGCTAGCGGGAAGCACAGATACGCAGTATTTT. Residues: CASSLLAGSTDTQYF.